This T cell receptor (beta chain) was sequenced during a study of blood T cell repertoires in COVID-19. Across the study: Samples of COVID-19 (acute and convalescent) were obtained from the United States, Italy and Spain. PBMCs, B-cell-depleted T cells, or T cells were the source of the cDNA or gDNA that made up the material.

Libraries were prepared by immunoSEQ multiplex PCR; TCRdb keeps only in-frame clonotypes and omits some of them. Altogether under 350,000 clones are present, almost 85% being singletons, with the ten largest covering around 6.9%. With 4 bases removed from V and 5 bases from J, the gap between germline ends came to 12 bases. Germline-derived CDR1 and CDR2 are SQVTM and ANQGSEA. CDR3 length: 12 residues. This sequence was found in a human donor in a cohort sampled during active COVID-19. Sequenced input: peripheral blood. The J gene is TRBJ2-7, the V gene TRBV29-1, with D hard to call. DNA of the CDR3: TGCAGCGTTGGGGCGATTAAGGACGAGCAGTACTTC. Its protein is CSVGAIKDEQYF.